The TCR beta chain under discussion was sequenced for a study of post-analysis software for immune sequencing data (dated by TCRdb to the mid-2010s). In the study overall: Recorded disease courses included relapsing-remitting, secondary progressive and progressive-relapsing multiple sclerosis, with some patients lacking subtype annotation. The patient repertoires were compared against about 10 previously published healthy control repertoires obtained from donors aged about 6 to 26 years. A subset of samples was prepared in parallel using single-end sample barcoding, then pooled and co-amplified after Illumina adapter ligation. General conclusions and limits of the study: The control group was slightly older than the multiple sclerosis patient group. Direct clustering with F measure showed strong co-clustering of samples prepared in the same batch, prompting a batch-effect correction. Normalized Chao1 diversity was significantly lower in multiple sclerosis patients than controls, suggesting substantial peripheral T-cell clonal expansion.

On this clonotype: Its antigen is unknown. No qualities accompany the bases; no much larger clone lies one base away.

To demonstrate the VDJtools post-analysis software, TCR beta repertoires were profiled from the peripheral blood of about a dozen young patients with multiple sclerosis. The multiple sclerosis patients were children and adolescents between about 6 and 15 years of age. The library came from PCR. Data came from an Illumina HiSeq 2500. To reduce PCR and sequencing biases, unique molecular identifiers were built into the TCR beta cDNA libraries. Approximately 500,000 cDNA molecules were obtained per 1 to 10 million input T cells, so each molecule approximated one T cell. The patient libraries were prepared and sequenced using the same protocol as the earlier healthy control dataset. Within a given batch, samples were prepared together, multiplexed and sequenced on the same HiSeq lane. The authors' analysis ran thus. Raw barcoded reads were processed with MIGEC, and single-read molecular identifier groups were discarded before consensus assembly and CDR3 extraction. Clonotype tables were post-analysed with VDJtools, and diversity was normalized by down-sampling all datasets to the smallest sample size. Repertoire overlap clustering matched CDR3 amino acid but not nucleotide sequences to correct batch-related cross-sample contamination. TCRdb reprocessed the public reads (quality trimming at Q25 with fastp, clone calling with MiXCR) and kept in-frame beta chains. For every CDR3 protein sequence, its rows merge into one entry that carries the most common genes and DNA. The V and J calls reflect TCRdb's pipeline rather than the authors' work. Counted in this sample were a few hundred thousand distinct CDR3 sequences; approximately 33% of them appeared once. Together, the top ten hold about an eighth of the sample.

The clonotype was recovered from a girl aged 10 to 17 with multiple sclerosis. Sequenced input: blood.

The CDR3 region reads CASSFYSSGGLSGNTIYF. The sequenced DNA: TGTGCCAGCAGTTTTTATTCTTCTGGGGGCCTCTCTGGAAACACCATATATTTT. This chain joins TRBV12-3 or TRBV12-4 to TRBJ1-3; a weak D assignment points to TRBD1 (6 bases agree). The CDR3 runs 18 residues from the cysteine to the phenylalanine. CDR3 DNA is the only sequence kept; it has 54 bases, read in frame from the first base. Trimming takes 3 bases from V and 0 bases from J, and the germline ends sit 18 bases apart.